These 25 T cell receptor beta chains came from one sample sequenced in a study of early T cells in non-severe SARS-CoV-2 infection. TCRdb passed the 5' RACE reads through MiXCR, listing each CDR3 protein once. The data hold around 70,000 distinct CDR3 sequences, with 12% observed a single time. Sequencing input: whole blood. These receptor sequences come from an adult who was a healthcare worker with PCR-confirmed SARS-CoV-2 infection or an uninfected control (not recorded which).

The V call is TRBV5-1, the J call TRBJ2-7; 8 positions match TRBD1. The CDR3 extends over 15 amino acids. Looked up from germline, CDR1 is SGHRS and CDR2 is YFSETQ. The V gene end was trimmed by 0 bases and the J gene end by 5 bases; junction bases not matched to a gene: 7. CDR3 residues: CASSLAAGGLDEQYF. In DNA, the CDR3 is TGCGCCAGCAGCTTGGCCGCAGGGGGCCTCGACGAGCAGTACTTC. Together with reference TRBV5-1 and TRBJ2-7, the CDR3 gives the full variable domain: KAGVTQTPRYLIKTRGQQVTLSCSPISGHRSVSWYQQTPGQGLQFLFEYFSETQRNKGNFPGRFSGRQFSNSRSEMNVSTLELGDSALYLCASSLAAGGLDEQYFGPGTRLTVT.

There are a few counts of this clonotype. The chain joins TRBV10-1 to TRBJ2-3; D is perhaps TRBD2 (7 bases). Trimming left V 4 bases short and J 6 bases short, with 20 bases between. The germline V gene encodes CDR1 WNHNN and CDR2 SYGVQD (reference sequence). This CDR3 is built from 16 residues. This CDR3 reads CASSGGGPSSRDTQYF. In nucleotides, the CDR3 is TGCGCCAGCAGTGGCGGGGGCCCCAGCTCCAGGGATACGCAGTATTTT.

The genes are TRBV7-6 and TRBJ2-5; TRBD1 might be the D (6 bases). From germline, CDR1 is SGHVS and CDR2 FNYEAQ. Deletions cut 4 bases from V and 2 bases from J, with 14 bases between. CDR3 size: 15 residues. In DNA, the CDR3 is TGTGCCAGCAGCTATACAGGGCTGTCGCAAGAGACCCAGTACTTC. Protein sequence: CASSYTGLSQETQYF.

In this sample, this clonotype turned up a few times. V and J are TRBV19 and TRBJ2-5, with 9 bases that match TRBD2. Germline V CDR1 and CDR2: LNHDA, SQIVND (reference sequence). V gave up 8 bases and J gave up 7 bases; unmatched junction bases: 11. CDR3 length: 14 amino acids. The CDR3: CASSAGGSGGTQYF. Written as DNA, the CDR3 is TGTGCCAGTTCAGCGGGAGGCTCGGGGGGGACCCAGTACTTC.

This clonotype came up many times. The chain carries TRBV6-8 and TRBJ2-7; 11 bases map to TRBD1. Germline V gene lookup returns CDR1 MNHGY and CDR2 SAAAGT. The J segment lost 0 bases and the V segment lost 5 bases, leaving 12 bases of the junction unmatched. The CDR3 extends over 18 amino acids. The CDR3 sequence: CASSRPGTGGRSSYEQYF. In nucleotides, the CDR3 is TGTGCCAGCAGTCGTCCCGGGACAGGGGGAAGGAGCTCCTACGAGCAGTACTTC.

The chain employs TRBV20-1 and TRBJ1-4; no clear D. The CDR3 is 11 residues long. From germline, CDR1 is DFQATT and CDR2 SNEGSKA (reference sequence). V lost 3 bases and J 8 bases, leaving 7 bases between the germline ends. CDR3 residues: CSASSSEKLFF. CDR3 in DNA: TGCAGTGCTAGTTCGAGCGAAAAACTGTTTTTT.

This clonotype was counted at least ten times. The V and J genes are TRBV27 and TRBJ2-1; D not certain. V lost 3 bases and J 0 bases, leaving 6 bases between the germline ends. Per germline, CDR1 MNHEY and CDR2 SMNVEV (reference sequence). There are 14 residues in the CDR3. The CDR3 here is CASSFRLSYNEQFF. CDR3 nucleotides: TGTGCCAGCAGTTTTCGTCTCTCCTACAATGAGCAGTTCTTC.

The J gene is TRBJ2-7, the V gene TRBV11-3; no reliable D call. Looked up from germline, CDR1 is SGHNT and CDR2 is YENEEA. The germline V and J ends were trimmed by 5 bases and 2 bases, with 7 bases remaining between them. The CDR3 covers 12 residues. In DNA, the CDR3 is TGTGCCAGCAGCAAGGTCCCCTACGAGCAGTACTTC. Amino acids: CASSKVPYEQYF.

This chain links TRBV6-6 with TRBJ1-1; 9 positions match TRBD1. The V gene end was trimmed by 7 bases and the J gene end by 3 bases; junction bases not matched to a gene: 12. Germline CDR1 is MNHNY and CDR2 is SVGAGI (reference sequence). The CDR3 runs to 16 residues. The CDR3 DNA is TGTGCCAGCACCGCCGCACCCGGGACAGGGTACACTGAAGCTTTCTTT. It encodes CASTAAPGTGYTEAFF.

This clonotype was seen many times. CDR3: CASSYGTSGTDTQYF. The CDR3 DNA reads as TGTGCCAGCAGTTACGGGACTAGCGGGACAGATACGCAGTATTTT. The chain combines TRBV6-2 or TRBV6-3 with TRBJ2-3; TRBD2 matches at 12 bases. V shed 2 bases, J shed 3 bases, and the junction held 0 bases outside the gene matches. The CDR3 runs to 15 residues. CDR1 and CDR2 (germline): MNHEY, SVGEGT.

The sample holds a few counts of this clonotype. The chain uses TRBV11-2 and TRBJ2-4; D is tentatively TRBD1 or TRBD2 (5 bases each). CDR3 length equals 15 residues. Trimming took 3 bases from V and 0 from J, leaving 9 bases between them. Germline V gene sequence: CDR1 SGHAT, CDR2 FQNNGV. The CDR3 nucleotides read TGTGCCAGCAGCTTTGGGGGAATAGCCAAAAACATTCAGTACTTC. Its protein is CASSFGGIAKNIQYF. Supplemented by reference TRBV11-2 and TRBJ2-4, the full variable domain reads EAGVAQSPRYKIIEKRQSVAFWCNPISGHATLYWYQQILGQGPKLLIQFQNNGVVDDSQLPKDRFSAERLKGVDSTLKIQPAKLEDSAVYLCASSFGGIAKNIQYFGAGTRLSVL.

This clonotype has a count of ten or more. The V gene is TRBV5-1, the J gene TRBJ1-2; 7 positions agree with TRBD1. CDR3 size: 13 residues. Germline CDR1 is SGHRS and CDR2 is YFSETQ. V lost 5 bases and J lost 4; bases outside the gene matches: 5. The CDR3 nucleotides read TGCGCCAGCAGGAACGAGGGGGCCTATGGCTACACCTTC. It codes for CASRNEGAYGYTF.

The sample holds a few counts of this clonotype. The chain employs TRBV2 and TRBJ2-7, with unresolved D. From germline, CDR1 is SNHLY and CDR2 FYNNEI. The CDR3 extends over 11 amino acids. V shed 6 bases and J shed 5 bases, with 8 bases lying between them. CDR3 coding DNA: TGTGCCAGCAGCCCCCGGGACGAGCAGTACTTC. Its protein is CASSPRDEQYF.

V gene TRBV10-3 combines with J gene TRBJ1-5; no firm D call. Trimming cost V 6 bases and J 6 bases, with 12 bases left between them. This CDR3 is 13 amino acids long. CDR1 and CDR2 (germline): ENHRY, SYGVKD. The CDR3 bases are TGTGCCATCAGCCCCGGCGGGTCTCAGCCCCAGCATTTT. This encodes CAISPGGSQPQHF.

The table lists this clonotype with a few counts. The chain couples TRBV19 to TRBJ2-7; 8 positions match TRBD2. The V and J ends lost 7 bases and 5 bases, in that order; junction bases with no gene match: 10. The CDR3 extends over 14 amino acids. Germline lookup yields CDR1 LNHDA and CDR2 SQIVND (reference sequence). The CDR3 DNA reads as TGTGCCAGTAAAAGGAGCGGGAGTTGGAACGAGCAGTACTTC. The encoded protein is CASKRSGSWNEQYF.

This clonotype was observed at least ten times. The CDR3 region is CASSARDKPPGDTQYF. The CDR3 nucleotides are TGTGCCAGCAGTGCCCGGGACAAACCCCCCGGAGATACGCAGTATTTT. This rearrangement joins TRBV2 to TRBJ2-3; D is possibly TRBD1 (6 bases). Germline V gene lookup returns CDR1 SNHLY and CDR2 FYNNEI. The CDR3 has 16 amino acids. Between the trimmed V and J ends, which lost 4 bases and 5 bases, there was a span of 19 bases.

This clonotype occurred many times. This chain connects TRBV12-3 or TRBV12-4 to TRBJ1-6; 10 nucleotides agree with TRBD1. V gave up 3 bases and J gave up 8 bases; unmatched junction bases: 13. The CDR3 runs 18 residues. The CDR3 spells CASSFSPDRGLPYSPLHF. The CDR3 DNA sequence: TGTGCCAGCAGTTTCAGCCCCGACAGGGGGCTCCCATATTCACCCCTCCACTTT.

CDR3 nucleotide sequence: TGTGCCAGCTCACCATCCGGGACAGGTCTACCACCCCTCCACTTT. Protein product: CASSPSGTGLPPLHF. The chain carries TRBV18 and TRBJ1-6; TRBD1 aligns across 8 bases. Trimming removed 2 bases from V and 11 bases from J; junction bases left unmatched: 8. The CDR3 has 15 amino acids. Germline assignment: CDR1 KGHSH and CDR2 LQKENI.

This chain uses TRBV28 with TRBJ2-3; TRBD2 matches 9 bases. The CDR3 is 14 amino acids. Trimming removed 9 bases from V and 7 bases from J; junction bases left unmatched: 11. In germline, CDR1 is MDHEN, CDR2 SYDVKM. The CDR3 DNA is TGTGCCAGTACAGGGCTAGCGGGAATGAATACGCAGTATTTT. Amino acid sequence: CASTGLAGMNTQYF.

This clonotype was seen at least ten times. CDR3 DNA: TGTGCCAGCAGCCCGCCAGGCGCGAGGGAGGCCGGGGAGCTGTTTTTT. It yields the protein CASSPPGAREAGELFF. The V gene is TRBV14, the J gene TRBJ2-2; possibly TRBD2 for D (6 bases). V lost 4 bases, J lost 6 bases, and 18 bases lay in between. The germline V gene encodes CDR1 SGHDN and CDR2 FVKESK. The CDR3 consists of 16 residues.

The rearrangement joins TRBV11-2 to TRBJ1-2; 7 nucleotides match TRBD1. The CDR3 totals 18 residues. CDR1 SGHAT and CDR2 FQNNGV come from the germline V gene. V dropped 5 bases and J dropped 2; count of bases not matched to a gene: 17. In DNA, the CDR3 is TGTGCCAGCAGCCACATCCGACGAGGGACAGCTGGGAACTATGGCTACACCTTC. Translated: CASSHIRRGTAGNYGYTF.

This clonotype has only a few counts. The chain combines TRBV20-1 with TRBJ2-2, with 11 bases matching TRBD1. The CDR3 spans 16 residues. Losses at the gene ends were 5 bases for V and 2 bases for J; bases not matched to a gene: 7. The V gene's germline CDR1 is DFQATT and CDR2 SNEGSKA (reference sequence). The CDR3 DNA sequence: TGCAGTGCTCCTGGACAGGGGGCTAGAAACACCGGGGAGCTGTTTTTT. This encodes CSAPGQGARNTGELFF.

The gene calls are TRBV7-2 and TRBJ2-1; 7 bases align to TRBD1. The germline gives CDR1 SGHTA, CDR2 FQGNSA. J was trimmed by 4 bases and V by 4 bases; bases with no gene match: 7. This CDR3 has 15 residues. The CDR3 region has the DNA TGTGCCAGCAGCTCGTCCGGGACAGTATACAATGAGCAGTTCTTC. This gives the protein CASSSSGTVYNEQFF.

The chain carries TRBV7-2 and TRBJ1-1; the D is unclear. Deletions cut 0 bases from V and 8 bases from J, with 7 bases between. Germline V gene data show CDR1 as SGHTA and CDR2 as FQGNSA. This CDR3 has 12 amino acids. The CDR3 loop reads CASSLARLEAFF. The CDR3 nucleotides are TGTGCCAGCAGCTTAGCCAGACTGGAAGCTTTCTTT. Looking up the rest from reference TRBV7-2 and TRBJ1-1 gives the full variable domain: GAGVSQSPSNKVTEKGKDVELRCDPISGHTALYWYRQSLGQGLEFLIYFQGNSAPDKSGLPSDRFSAERTGGSVSTLTIQRTQQEDSAVYLCASSLARLEAFFGQGTRLTVV.

This chain links TRBV5-8 with TRBJ2-3, with 9 bases matching TRBD2. Unmatched junction bases numbered 2, after V lost 3 bases and J lost 0 bases. The CDR3 extends over 15 amino acids. CDR1 and CDR2 (germline): SGHTS, YDEGEE. For the CDR3, the DNA is TGTGCCAGCAGCTGGAGCGGGGGGAGCACAGATACGCAGTATTTT. Translated: CASSWSGGSTDTQYF. The full variable domain, in which reference TRBV5-8 and TRBJ2-3 provide the parts outside the CDR3, is EAGVTQSPTHLIKTRGQQATLRCSPISGHTSVYWYQQALGLGLQFLLWYDEGEERNRGNFPPRFSGRQFPNYSSELNVNALELEDSALYLCASSWSGGSTDTQYFGPGTRLTVL.